This T cell receptor (beta chain) was obtained from a study of cytomegalovirus exposure and HLA in healthy donors. 60 Vbeta and 13 Jbeta primers were used in PCR. This table comes from immunoSEQ multiplex PCR, and its TCRdb copy is limited to in-frame clones, with some not included. The sample records about 130,000 clones, around three quarters being singletons. At the time of sampling, donors were nominally healthy, though unrecorded immune exposures were likely. Per germline, CDR1 WNHNN and CDR2 SYGVQD (reference sequence). The CDR3 is made up of 14 amino acids. The germline V and J ends were trimmed by 5 bases and 0 bases, with 5 bases remaining between them. In the case of this clone: No antigen is known for it.

Regarding the study as a whole: Association with HLA alleles at 0.05 false discovery rate was found for 16,951 TCR beta sequences in a later analysis. Previously analyzed data showed that most TCR beta V segments were productive at a frequency of about 87% or about 30%. A later analysis showed HLA-associated TCR beta chains outstripping equally common others in clonal expansion.

The chain carries TRBV10-1 and TRBJ2-6, with unresolved D. The material sequenced was PBMCs. This clonotype was obtained from a male donor in good health and CMV-seronegative. The CDR3 sequence: CASSTGSGANVLTF. The CDR3 nucleotides read TGCGCCAGCAGTACGGGCTCTGGGGCCAACGTCCTGACTTTC.